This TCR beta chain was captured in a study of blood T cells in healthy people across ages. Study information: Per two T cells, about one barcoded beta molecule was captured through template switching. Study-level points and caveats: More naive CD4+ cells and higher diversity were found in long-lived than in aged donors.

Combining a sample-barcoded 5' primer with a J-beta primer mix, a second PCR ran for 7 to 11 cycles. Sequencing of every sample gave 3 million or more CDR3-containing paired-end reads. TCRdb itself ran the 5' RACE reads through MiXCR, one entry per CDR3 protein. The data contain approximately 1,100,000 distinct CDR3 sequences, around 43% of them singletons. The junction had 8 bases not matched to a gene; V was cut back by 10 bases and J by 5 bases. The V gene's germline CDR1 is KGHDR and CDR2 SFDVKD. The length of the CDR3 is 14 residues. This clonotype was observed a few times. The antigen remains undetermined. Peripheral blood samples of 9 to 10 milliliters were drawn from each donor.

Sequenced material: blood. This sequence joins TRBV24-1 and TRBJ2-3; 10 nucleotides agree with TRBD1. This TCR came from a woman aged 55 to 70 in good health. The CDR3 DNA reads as TGTGCCACTAGCGGGACAGGGGTGAAAGATACGCAGTATTTT. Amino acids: CATSGTGVKDTQYF.